This T cell receptor (beta chain) was captured in a study of identical twins. In its sample, this clonotype was seen a few times. With template switching, a universal primer site was added, and the cDNA carried unique molecular identifiers. Via MiXCR, TCRdb re-called the 5' RACE reads, giving one row per CDR3 protein. The data show about 1.7 million distinct CDR3 sequences, more than 30% seen once. The clonotype originates from a newborn girl in good health. Sequencing was done on a sample of cord blood.

This CDR3 reads CSARAPSGGAHGDTQYF. The CDR3 bases are TGCAGTGCTAGAGCCCCTAGCGGGGGCGCCCATGGAGATACGCAGTATTTT. This chain links TRBV20-1 with TRBJ2-3; 10 bases map to TRBD2. This CDR3 is built from 17 residues. Looked up from germline, CDR1 is DFQATT and CDR2 is SNEGSKA (reference sequence). The trim removed 1 base at V and 5 bases at J, leaving 12 bases unmatched.